This T cell receptor (beta chain) was recovered during a study of T-cell reconstitution after alpha-beta-depleted transplantation in children. Study-wide findings and caveats: As was reported, about two months after transplant, alpha-beta T cells came from several hundred expanded graft clones. Day-60 TCRbeta diversity that was high in some patients was derived from surviving recipient T cells and thymic progenitors. From newly produced T cells came most of the T-cell counts and diversity one year after transplant.

The germline gives CDR1 MDHEN, CDR2 SYDVKM. The CDR3 is 13 amino acids. V lost 3 bases, J lost 7 bases, and 13 bases lay in between. This clonotype was recorded at least ten times. Its antigen is unidentified. TCRbeta library construction was performed incorporating unique molecular identifiers. TCRdb redid the calling of the PCR reads with MiXCR, one entry per CDR3 protein. The sample has hundreds of thousands of distinct CDR3 sequences; over 9% are singletons. V gene TRBV28 combines with J gene TRBJ2-7; tentatively, D is TRBD2 (6 bases). The sequences come from PBMCs, collected before TCRalphabeta/CD19-depleted stem cell transplant. The sequence came from a boy less than two years old with acute myeloid leukemia, due to receive a stem cell transplant. The CDR3 DNA reads TGTGCCAGCAGTTTCTTTGGGGGGTGGGAGCAGTACTTC. It yields the protein CASSFFGGWEQYF.